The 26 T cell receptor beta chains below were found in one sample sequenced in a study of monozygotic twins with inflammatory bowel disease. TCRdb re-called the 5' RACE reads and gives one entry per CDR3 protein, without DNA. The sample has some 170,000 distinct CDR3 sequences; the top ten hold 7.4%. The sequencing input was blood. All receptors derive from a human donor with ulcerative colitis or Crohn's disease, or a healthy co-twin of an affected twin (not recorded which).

CDR3 loop: CSAGGTSGSSYEQYF. The chain joins TRBV20-1 to TRBJ2-7; TCRdb gives TRBD2 as the D gene, but with no DNA this cannot be confirmed. The CDR3 length is 15 residues. CDR1 and CDR2 from the germline V gene are DFQATT and SNEGSKA (reference sequence).

The CDR3 region is CASSSFSRGREHEQYF. This chain connects TRBV27 to TRBJ2-7; TCRdb designates TRBD2, a call that cannot be tested without DNA. This CDR3 has 16 amino acids. Germline assignment: CDR1 MNHEY and CDR2 SMNVEV (reference sequence).

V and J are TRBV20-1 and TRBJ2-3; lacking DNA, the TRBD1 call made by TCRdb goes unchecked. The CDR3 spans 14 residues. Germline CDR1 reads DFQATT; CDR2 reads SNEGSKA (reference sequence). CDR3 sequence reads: CSARGTGSTDTQYF.

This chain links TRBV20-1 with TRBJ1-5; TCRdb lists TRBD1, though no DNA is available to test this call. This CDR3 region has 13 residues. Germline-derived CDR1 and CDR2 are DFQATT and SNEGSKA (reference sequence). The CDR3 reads CSAQDRDHQPQHF.

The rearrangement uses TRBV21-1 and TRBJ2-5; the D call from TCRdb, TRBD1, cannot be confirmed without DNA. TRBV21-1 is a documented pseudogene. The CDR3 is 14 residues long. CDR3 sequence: CASWGQGGKETQYF.

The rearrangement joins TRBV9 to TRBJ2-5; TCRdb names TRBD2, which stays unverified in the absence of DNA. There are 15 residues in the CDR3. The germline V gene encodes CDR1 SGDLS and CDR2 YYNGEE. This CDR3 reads CASSVGGGLQETQYF.

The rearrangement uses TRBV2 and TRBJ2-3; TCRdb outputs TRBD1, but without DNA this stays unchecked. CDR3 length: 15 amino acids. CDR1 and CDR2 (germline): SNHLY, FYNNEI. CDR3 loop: CASSDGTLSTDTQYF.

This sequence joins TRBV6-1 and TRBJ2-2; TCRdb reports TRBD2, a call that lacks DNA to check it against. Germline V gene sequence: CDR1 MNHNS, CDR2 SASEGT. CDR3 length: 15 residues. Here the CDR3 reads CASSETRKNTGELFF.

The CDR3 is CASTQSRDGTQYF. The rearrangement uses TRBV7-2 and TRBJ2-3; TCRdb picks TRBD1, but there is no DNA to check that call. The CDR3 has 13 residues. The germline V gene has CDR1 SGHTA and CDR2 FQGNSA.

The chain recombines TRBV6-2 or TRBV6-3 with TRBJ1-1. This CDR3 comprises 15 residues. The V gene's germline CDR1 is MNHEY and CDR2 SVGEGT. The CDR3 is CASSYLSLDLTEAFF.

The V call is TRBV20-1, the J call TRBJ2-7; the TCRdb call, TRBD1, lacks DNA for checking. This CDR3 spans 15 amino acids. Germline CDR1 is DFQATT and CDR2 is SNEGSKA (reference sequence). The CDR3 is CSARDVGQSSYEQYF.

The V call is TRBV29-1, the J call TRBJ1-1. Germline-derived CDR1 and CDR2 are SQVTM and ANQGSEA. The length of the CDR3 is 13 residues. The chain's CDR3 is CSVVGTANTEAFF. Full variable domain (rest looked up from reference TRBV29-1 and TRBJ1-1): SAVISQKPSRDICQRGTSLTIQCQVDSQVTMMFWYRQQPGQSLTLIATANQGSEATYESGFVIDKFPISRPNLTFSTLTVSNMSPEDSSIYLCSVVGTANTEAFFGQGTRLTVV.

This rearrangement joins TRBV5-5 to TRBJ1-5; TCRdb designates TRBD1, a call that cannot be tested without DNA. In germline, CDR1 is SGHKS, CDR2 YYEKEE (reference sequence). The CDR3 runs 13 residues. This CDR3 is CASSQTGVQPQHF.

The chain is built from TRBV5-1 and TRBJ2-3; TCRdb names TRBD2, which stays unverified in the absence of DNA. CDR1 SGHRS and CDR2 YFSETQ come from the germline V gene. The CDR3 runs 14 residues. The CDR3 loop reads CASSLRESLDTQYF.

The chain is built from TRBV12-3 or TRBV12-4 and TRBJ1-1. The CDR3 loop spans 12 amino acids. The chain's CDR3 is CASSLGGVEAFF.

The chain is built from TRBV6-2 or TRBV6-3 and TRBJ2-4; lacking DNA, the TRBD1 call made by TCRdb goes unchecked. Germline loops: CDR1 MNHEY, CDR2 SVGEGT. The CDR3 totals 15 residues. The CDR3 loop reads CASSKGVEAKNIQYF.

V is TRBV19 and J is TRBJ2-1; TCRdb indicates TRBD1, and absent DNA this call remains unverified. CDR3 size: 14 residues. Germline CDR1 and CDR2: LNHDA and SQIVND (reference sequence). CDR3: CASNTQGPYNEQFF.

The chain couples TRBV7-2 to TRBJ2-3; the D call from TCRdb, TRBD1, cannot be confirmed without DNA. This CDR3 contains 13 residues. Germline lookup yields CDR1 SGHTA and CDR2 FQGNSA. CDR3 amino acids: CASYSGPGDTQYF.

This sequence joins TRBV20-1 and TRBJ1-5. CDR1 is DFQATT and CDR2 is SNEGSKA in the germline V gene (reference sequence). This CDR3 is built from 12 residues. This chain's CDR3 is CSAKSGFQPQHF.

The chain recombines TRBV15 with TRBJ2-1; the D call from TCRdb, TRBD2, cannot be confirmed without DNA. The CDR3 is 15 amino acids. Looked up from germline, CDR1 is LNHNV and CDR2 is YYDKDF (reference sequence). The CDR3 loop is CATRGLAGLYNEQFF.

The CDR3 loop is CASSPRGMDTEAFF. The chain has TRBV18 and TRBJ1-1; with no DNA, the TCRdb D assignment of TRBD1 cannot be verified. The germline V gene encodes CDR1 KGHSH and CDR2 LQKENI. The CDR3 is 14 residues long.

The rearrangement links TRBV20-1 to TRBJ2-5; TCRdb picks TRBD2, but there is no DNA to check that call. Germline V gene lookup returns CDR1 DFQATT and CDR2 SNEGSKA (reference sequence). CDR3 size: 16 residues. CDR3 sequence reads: CSASPFPGLALKTQYF.

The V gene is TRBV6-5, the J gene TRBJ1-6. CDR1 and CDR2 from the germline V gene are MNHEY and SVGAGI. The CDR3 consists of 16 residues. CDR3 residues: CASSYNPAGSGSPLHF.

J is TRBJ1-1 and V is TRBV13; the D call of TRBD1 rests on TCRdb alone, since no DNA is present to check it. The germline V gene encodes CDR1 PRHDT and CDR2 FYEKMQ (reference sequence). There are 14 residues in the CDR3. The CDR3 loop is CASTQTDEGTEAFF. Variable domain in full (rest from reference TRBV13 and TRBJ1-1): AAGVIQSPRHLIKEKRETATLKCYPIPRHDTVYWYQQGPGQDPQFLISFYEKMQSDKGSIPDRFSAQQFSDYHSELNMSSLELGDSALYFCASTQTDEGTEAFFGQGTRLTVV.

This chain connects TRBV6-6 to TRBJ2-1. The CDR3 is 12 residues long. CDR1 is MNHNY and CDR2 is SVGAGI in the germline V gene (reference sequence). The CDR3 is CASSYSGNEQFF.

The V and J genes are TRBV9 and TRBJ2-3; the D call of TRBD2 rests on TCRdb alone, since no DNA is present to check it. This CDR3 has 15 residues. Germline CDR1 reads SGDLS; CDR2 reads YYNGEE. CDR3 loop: CASSVLVASTDTQYF.